This T cell receptor (beta chain) was identified in a study of cytomegalovirus exposure and HLA in healthy donors. Study information: Later analysis reported that the approximately 120 validation repertoires shared the platform of the 650 to 700 first-cohort repertoires.

Libraries were prepared by immunoSEQ multiplex PCR; TCRdb keeps only in-frame clonotypes and omits some of them. The data hold about 160,000 clones, with approximately 90% observed a single time. With 3 bases removed from V and 4 bases from J, the gap between germline ends came to 10 bases. This CDR3 spans 14 amino acids. Germline V gene lookup returns CDR1 SGHNT and CDR2 YYREEE (reference sequence). The donors were part of the validation cohort of 120 subjects. That cohort was separate from the first cohort, which comprised fewer than 800 subjects. The receptor's source is a man younger than 30 in good health and CMV-seronegative. The chain has TRBV5-4 and TRBJ1-4; tentative D call: TRBD1 (5 bases). The specimen was PBMCs. The DNA for the CDR3 is TGTGCCAGCAGCTCCGACAGATTTAATGAAAAACTGTTTTTT. Amino acid sequence: CASSSDRFNEKLFF.